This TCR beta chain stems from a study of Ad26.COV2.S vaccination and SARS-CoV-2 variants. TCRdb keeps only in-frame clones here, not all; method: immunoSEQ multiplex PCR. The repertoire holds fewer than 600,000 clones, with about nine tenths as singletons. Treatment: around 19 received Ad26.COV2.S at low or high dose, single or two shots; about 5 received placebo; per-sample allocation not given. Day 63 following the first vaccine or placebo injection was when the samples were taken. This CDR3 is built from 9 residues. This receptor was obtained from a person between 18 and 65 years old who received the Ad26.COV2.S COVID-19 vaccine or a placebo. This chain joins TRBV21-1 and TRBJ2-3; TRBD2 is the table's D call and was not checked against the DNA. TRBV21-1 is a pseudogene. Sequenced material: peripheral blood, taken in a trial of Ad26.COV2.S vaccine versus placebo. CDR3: CASSLTQYF. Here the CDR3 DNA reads TGTGCCAGCAGCCTTACGCAGTATTTT.